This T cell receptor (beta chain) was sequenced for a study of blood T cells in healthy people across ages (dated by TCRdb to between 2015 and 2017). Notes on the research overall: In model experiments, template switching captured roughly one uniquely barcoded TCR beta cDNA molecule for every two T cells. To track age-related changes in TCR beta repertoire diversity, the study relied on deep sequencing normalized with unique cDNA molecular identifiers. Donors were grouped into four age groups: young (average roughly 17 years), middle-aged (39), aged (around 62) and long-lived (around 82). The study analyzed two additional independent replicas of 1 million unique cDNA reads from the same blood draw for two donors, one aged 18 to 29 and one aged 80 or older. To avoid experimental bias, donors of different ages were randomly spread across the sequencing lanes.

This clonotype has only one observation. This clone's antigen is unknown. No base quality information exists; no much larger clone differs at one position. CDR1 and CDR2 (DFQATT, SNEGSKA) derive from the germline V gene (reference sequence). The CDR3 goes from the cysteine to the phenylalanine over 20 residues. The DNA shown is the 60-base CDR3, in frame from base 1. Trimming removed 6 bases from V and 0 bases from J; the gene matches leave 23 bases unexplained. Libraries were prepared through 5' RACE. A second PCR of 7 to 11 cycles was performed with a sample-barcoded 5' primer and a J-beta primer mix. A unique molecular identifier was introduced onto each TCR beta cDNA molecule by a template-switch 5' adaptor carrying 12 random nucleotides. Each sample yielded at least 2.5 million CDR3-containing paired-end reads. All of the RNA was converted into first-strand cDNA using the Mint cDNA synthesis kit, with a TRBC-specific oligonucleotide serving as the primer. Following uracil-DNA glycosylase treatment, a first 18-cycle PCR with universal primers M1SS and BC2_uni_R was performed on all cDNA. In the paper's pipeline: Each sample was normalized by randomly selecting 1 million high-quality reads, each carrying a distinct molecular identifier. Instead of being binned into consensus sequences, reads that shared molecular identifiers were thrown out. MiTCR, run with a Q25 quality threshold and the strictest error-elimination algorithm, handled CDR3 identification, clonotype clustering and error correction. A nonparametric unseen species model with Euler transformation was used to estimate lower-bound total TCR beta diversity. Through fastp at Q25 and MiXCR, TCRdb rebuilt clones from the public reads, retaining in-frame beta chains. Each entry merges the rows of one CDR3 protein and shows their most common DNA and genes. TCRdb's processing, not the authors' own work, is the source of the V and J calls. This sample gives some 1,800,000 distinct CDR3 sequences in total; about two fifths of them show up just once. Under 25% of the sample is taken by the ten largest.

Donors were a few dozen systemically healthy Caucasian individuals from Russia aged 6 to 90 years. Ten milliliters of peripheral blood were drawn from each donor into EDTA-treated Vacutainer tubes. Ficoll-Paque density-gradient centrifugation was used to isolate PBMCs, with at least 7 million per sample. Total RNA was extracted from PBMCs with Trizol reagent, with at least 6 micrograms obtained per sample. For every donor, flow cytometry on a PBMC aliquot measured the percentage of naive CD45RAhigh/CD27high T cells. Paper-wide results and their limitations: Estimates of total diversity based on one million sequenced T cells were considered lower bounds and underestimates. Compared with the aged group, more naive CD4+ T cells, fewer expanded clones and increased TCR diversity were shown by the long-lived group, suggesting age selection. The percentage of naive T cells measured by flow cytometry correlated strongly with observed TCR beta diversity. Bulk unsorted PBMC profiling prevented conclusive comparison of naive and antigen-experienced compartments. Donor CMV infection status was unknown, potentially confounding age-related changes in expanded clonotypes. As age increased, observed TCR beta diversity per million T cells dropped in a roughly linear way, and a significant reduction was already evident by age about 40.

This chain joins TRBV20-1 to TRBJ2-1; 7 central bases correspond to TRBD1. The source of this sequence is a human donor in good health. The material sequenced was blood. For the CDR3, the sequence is CSALGRGTEEKTSSYNEQFF. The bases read TGCAGTGCCCTAGGACGAGGGACAGAGGAGAAGACGAGCTCCTACAATGAGCAGTTCTTC.